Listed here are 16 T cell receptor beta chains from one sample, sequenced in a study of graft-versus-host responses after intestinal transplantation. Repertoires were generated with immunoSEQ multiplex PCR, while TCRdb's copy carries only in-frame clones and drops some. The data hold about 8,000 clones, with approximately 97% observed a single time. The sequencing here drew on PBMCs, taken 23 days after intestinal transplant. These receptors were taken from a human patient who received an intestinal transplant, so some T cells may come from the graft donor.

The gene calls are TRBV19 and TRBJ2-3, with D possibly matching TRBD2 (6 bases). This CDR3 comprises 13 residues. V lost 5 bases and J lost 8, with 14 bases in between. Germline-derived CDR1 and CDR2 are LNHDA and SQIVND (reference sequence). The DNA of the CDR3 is TGTGCCAGTAGTCCCACCACCGGGGGTACGCAGTATTTT. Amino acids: CASSPTTGGTQYF. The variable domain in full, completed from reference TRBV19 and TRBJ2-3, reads DGGITQSPKYLFRKEGQNVTLSCEQNLNHDAMYWYRQDPGQGLRLIYYSQIVNDFQKGDIAEGYSVSREKKESFPLTVTSAQKNPTAFYLCASSPTTGGTQYFGPGTRLTVL.

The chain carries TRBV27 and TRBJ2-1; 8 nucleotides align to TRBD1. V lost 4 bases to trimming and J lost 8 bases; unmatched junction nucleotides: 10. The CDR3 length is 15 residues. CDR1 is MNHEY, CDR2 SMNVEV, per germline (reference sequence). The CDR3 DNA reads TGTGCCAGCAGTTCCAGCCAGGGGGCGAGGGATGAGCAGTTCTTC. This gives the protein CASSSSQGARDEQFF.

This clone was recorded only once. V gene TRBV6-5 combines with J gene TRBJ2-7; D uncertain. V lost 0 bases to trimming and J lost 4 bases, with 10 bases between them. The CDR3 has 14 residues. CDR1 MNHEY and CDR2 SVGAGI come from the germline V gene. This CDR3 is CASSYSSNGYEQYF. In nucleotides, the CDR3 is TGTGCCAGCAGTTACTCGAGTAACGGTTACGAGCAGTACTTC.

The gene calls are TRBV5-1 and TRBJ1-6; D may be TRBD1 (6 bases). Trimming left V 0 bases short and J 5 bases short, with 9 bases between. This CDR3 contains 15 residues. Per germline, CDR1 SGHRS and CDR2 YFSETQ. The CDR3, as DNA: TGCGCCAGCAGCTTGGCCGGGACAAATAATTCACCCCTCCACTTT. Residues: CASSLAGTNNSPLHF.

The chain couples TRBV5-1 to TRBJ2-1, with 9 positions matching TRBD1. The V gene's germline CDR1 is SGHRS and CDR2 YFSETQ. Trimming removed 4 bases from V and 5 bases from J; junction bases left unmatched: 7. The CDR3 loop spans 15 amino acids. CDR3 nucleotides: TGCGCCAGCAGCCCCGGGACAGGGAATGACAATGAGCAGTTCTTC. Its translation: CASSPGTGNDNEQFF. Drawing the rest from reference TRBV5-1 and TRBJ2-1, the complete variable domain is KAGVTQTPRYLIKTRGQQVTLSCSPISGHRSVSWYQQTPGQGLQFLFEYFSETQRNKGNFPGRFSGRQFSNSRSEMNVSTLELGDSALYLCASSPGTGNDNEQFFGPGTRLTVL.

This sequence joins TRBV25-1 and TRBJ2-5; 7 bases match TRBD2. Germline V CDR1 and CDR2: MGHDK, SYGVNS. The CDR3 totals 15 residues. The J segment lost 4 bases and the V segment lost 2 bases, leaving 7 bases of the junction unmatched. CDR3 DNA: TGTGCCAGCAGTGAAGGACTAGGTTCATTAGAGACCCAGTACTTC. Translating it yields CASSEGLGSLETQYF.

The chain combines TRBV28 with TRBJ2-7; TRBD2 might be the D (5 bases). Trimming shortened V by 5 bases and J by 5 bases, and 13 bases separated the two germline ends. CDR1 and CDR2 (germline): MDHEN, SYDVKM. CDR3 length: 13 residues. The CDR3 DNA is TGTGCCAGCAGTCCCCAGATTAGCGACGAGCAGTACTTC. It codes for CASSPQISDEQYF.

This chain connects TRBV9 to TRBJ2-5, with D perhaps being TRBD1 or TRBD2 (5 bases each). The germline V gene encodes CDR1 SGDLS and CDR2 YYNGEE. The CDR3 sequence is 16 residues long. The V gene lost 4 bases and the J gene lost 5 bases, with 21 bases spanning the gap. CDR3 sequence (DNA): TGTGCCAGCAGCCCTCGACAGTTTGGGGGTTACGAGACCCAGTACTTC. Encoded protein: CASSPRQFGGYETQYF.

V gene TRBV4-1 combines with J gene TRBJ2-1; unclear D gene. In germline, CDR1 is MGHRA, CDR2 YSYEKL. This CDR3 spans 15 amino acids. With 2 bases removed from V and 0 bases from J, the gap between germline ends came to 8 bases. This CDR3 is CASSQQASSYNEQFF. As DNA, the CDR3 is TGCGCCAGCAGCCAACAGGCATCCTCCTACAATGAGCAGTTCTTC.

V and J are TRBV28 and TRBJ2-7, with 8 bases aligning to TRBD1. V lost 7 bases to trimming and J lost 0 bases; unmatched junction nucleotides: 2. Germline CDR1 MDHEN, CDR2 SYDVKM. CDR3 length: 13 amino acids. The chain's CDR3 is CASKQGDSYEQYF. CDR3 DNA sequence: TGTGCCAGCAAACAGGGGGACTCCTACGAGCAGTACTTC.

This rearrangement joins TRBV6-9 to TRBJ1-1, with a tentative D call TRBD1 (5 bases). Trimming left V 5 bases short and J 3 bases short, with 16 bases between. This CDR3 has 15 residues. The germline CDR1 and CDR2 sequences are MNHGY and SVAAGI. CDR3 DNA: TGTGCCAGCAGTCGGATGCAGGGTAAGGACACTGAAGCTTTCTTT. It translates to CASSRMQGKDTEAFF.

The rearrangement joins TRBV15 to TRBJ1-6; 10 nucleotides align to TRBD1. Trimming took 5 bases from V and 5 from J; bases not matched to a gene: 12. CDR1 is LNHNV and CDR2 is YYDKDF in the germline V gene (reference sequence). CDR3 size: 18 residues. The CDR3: CATSGTRDRGLNNSPLHF. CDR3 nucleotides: TGTGCCACCAGCGGAACCCGGGACAGGGGACTAAATAATTCACCCCTCCACTTT.

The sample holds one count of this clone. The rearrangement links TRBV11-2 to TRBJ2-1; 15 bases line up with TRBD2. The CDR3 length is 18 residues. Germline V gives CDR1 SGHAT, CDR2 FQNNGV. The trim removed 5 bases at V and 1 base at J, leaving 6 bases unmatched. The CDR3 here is CASSPGTSGGFSYNEQFF. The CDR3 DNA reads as TGTGCCAGCAGCCCCGGGACTAGCGGGGGGTTTTCCTACAATGAGCAGTTCTTC.

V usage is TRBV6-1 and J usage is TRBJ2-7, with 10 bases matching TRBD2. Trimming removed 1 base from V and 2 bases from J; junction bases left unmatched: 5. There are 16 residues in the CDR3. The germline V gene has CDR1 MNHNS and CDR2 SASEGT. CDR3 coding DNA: TGTGCCAGCAGTGAAGGGACTAGCGGTCGCCCCTACGAGCAGTACTTC. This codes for CASSEGTSGRPYEQYF.

The CDR3 is CASSPGTGGNQPQHF. The CDR3 DNA sequence: TGTGCCAGTAGCCCAGGGACAGGGGGGAATCAGCCCCAGCATTTT. This chain uses TRBV19 with TRBJ1-5, with 11 bases fitting TRBD1. CDR3 length: 15 residues. Losses at the gene ends were 6 bases for V and 4 bases for J; bases not matched to a gene: 5. The germline gives CDR1 LNHDA, CDR2 SQIVND (reference sequence).

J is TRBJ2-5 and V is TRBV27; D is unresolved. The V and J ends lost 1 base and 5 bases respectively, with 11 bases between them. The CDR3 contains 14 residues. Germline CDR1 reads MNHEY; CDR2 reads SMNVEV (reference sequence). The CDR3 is CASSLLTRRETQYF. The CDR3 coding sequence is TGTGCCAGCAGTTTATTGACACGGCGGGAGACCCAGTACTTC.